The rows below give T cell receptor beta chains drawn from one sample of a study of technical replicates of blood from a few donors. TCRdb's copy holds only in-frame clones and misses some; the assay was immunoSEQ multiplex PCR. There are around 97,000 clones in the sample; roughly 95% occur only once, and about 0.36% lies in the top ten. Sample: T cells isolated from PBMCs. The receptor set was obtained from a human donor in good health. Both conserved end residues are part of each CDR3. A D gene is named only where the DNA matches it firmly. Clone sizes are given selectively: once, few, many, or a class where the clone is expanded.

j_call	clone_size	cdr3_length	v_call	d_call	cdr3_nt	cdr3_aa
TRBJ2-7	-	14	TRBV4-1	-	TGCGCCAGCAGCCAAGAACTAGTTGTCGACGAGCAGTACTTC	CASSQELVVDEQYF
TRBJ2-7	few	15	TRBV4-3	-	TGCGCCAGCAGCCAAGTAAGGAGTGGGGGGTACGAGCAGTACTTC	CASSQVRSGGYEQYF
TRBJ2-1	-	12	TRBV28	-	TGTGCCAGCAGTTTGCTAGGGGGTGAGCAGTTCTTC	CASSLLGGEQFF
TRBJ1-2	-	11	TRBV30	-	TGTGCCACTCGGCAGGGGTTTGGCTACACCTTC	CATRQGFGYTF
TRBJ2-2	-	16	TRBV9	-	TGTGCCAGCAGCGTAGCTTCGGTCGCGAACACCGGGGAGCTGTTTTTT	CASSVASVANTGELFF
TRBJ2-5	-	17	TRBV11-2	-	TGTGCCAGCAGCTTAGATCCCCTAGCACCCTTGCAGGAGACCCAGTACTTC	CASSLDPLAPLQETQYF
TRBJ1-1	-	15	TRBV2	TRBD1	TGTGCCAGCAGTGATACCCAAGGGGACAGAGGGAGAGCTTTCTTT	CASSDTQGDRGRAFF
TRBJ1-1	-	11	TRBV5-4	-	TGTGCCAGCAGCCTCAGGACTGAAGCTTTCTTT	CASSLRTEAFF
TRBJ1-1	-	14	TRBV5-1	-	TGCGCCAGCAGCTTGGGGGCAGCCTCCACTGAAGCTTTCTTT	CASSLGAASTEAFF
TRBJ2-5	-	16	TRBV7-9	-	TGTGCCAGCAGCATCTCTAACAGGGTAGAGGGAGAGACCCAGTACTTC	CASSISNRVEGETQYF
TRBJ1-1	-	14	TRBV30	-	TGTGCCTGGAGTGAAGGTGGAGAGAACACTGAAGCTTTCTTT	CAWSEGGENTEAFF
TRBJ2-5	-	14	TRBV18	TRBD1	TGTGCCAGCTCATCTTCCACAGGGGGAGAGACCCAGTACTTC	CASSSSTGGETQYF
TRBJ1-1	-	14	TRBV28	TRBD1	TGTGCCAGCAGGCTACAGGGGGGCGACACTGAAGCTTTCTTT	CASRLQGGDTEAFF
TRBJ2-7	-	15	TRBV7-3	-	TGTGCCAGCAGCTTATTTCCAGCGGCCTCCTACGAGCAGTACTTC	CASSLFPAASYEQYF
TRBJ2-3	-	14	TRBV19	-	TGTGCCAGTAGTATCAGGGAGGGCACAGATACGCAGTATTTT	CASSIREGTDTQYF
TRBJ1-3	-	15	TRBV10-3	-	TGTGCCATCAGGCCCTCACGGGAGCAGGGAAACACCATATATTTT	CAIRPSREQGNTIYF
TRBJ1-1	-	14	TRBV15	TRBD1	TGTGCCACCAGCGTAGCCAGGGGGCACACTGAAGCTTTCTTT	CATSVARGHTEAFF
TRBJ2-1	-	12	TRBV6-5	-	TGTGCCAGCAGACAGGACTACAATGAGCAGTTCTTC	CASRQDYNEQFF
TRBJ2-7	once	14	TRBV4-1	-	TGCGCCAGCAGCCAGTATCGGGGGGCGAGGGAGCAGTACTTC	CASSQYRGAREQYF
TRBJ2-2	-	14	TRBV30	-	TGTGCGGTAGACGGAGCAGCCTACACCGGGGAGCTGTTTTTT	CAVDGAAYTGELFF
TRBJ2-4	-	14	TRBV30	-	TGTGCCTGGAGTGTTACTCTAGCCAAAAACATTCAGTACTTC	CAWSVTLAKNIQYF
TRBJ2-7	-	13	TRBV11-2	-	TGTGCCAGCAGCCCCCGCAGGACCTACGAGCAGTACTTC	CASSPRRTYEQYF
TRBJ1-2	-	15	TRBV27	-	TGTGCCAGCAGTCCATCTTTACCAGGGATAGATGGCTACACCTTC	CASSPSLPGIDGYTF
TRBJ1-1	-	13	TRBV28	-	TGTGCCAGCGTAGGTGCGGCGGGCACTGAAGCTTTCTTT	CASVGAAGTEAFF
TRBJ2-7	-	14	TRBV7-9	TRBD2	TGTGCCAGCAGCCGGGGGGACCTTACCTACGAGCAGTACTTC	CASSRGDLTYEQYF
TRBJ1-1	-	13	TRBV28	-	TGTGCCAGCACATCAGGGATGAACACTGAAGCTTTCTTT	CASTSGMNTEAFF
TRBJ2-7	few	15	TRBV19	TRBD2	TGTGCCAGTAGTACAAAGGGACTAGCGGTCTACGAGCAGTACTTC	CASSTKGLAVYEQYF
TRBJ1-2	-	13	TRBV6-1	-	TGTGCCAGCAGTGGTCTCAGGGGAAGCGGCTACACCTTC	CASSGLRGSGYTF
TRBJ2-1	-	13	TRBV27	TRBD1	TGTGCCAGCAGCCTGGGACAGTACAATGAGCAGTTCTTC	CASSLGQYNEQFF
TRBJ2-5	-	11	TRBV5-1	-	TGCGCCAGCAGCTCACTAGAGACCCAGTACTTC	CASSSLETQYF
TRBJ2-5	-	15	TRBV25-1	-	TGTGCCAGCAGTGAGACTAGACGGGGGATAGAGACCCAGTACTTC	CASSETRRGIETQYF
TRBJ2-7	-	16	TRBV7-9	TRBD1	TGTGCCAGCAGCTTAGCCCCGGGACAGGGTAGAAGAGAGCAGTACTTC	CASSLAPGQGRREQYF
TRBJ1-4	once	15	TRBV7-6	-	TGTGCCAGCAGCCCGCGGGTTGCAACTAATGAAAAACTGTTTTTT	CASSPRVATNEKLFF
TRBJ2-7	once	15	TRBV19	TRBD1	TGTGCCAGTAGTAACGGACAGGGGAAACGCTACGAGCAGTACTTC	CASSNGQGKRYEQYF
TRBJ2-2	-	16	TRBV19	TRBD2	TGTGCCAGTAGTATACTAGCGGGGACCAACACCGGGGAGCTGTTTTTT	CASSILAGTNTGELFF
TRBJ1-1	once	13	TRBV11-3	-	TGTGCCAGCAGCTTGGAGATGAACACTGAAGCTTTCTTT	CASSLEMNTEAFF
TRBJ2-7	-	14	TRBV5-1	TRBD1	TGCGCCAGCAGCTACGACAGGGGGCCCTACGAGCAGTACTTC	CASSYDRGPYEQYF
TRBJ2-1	-	14	TRBV7-8	TRBD1	TGTGCCAGCAGCTTGGGACAGTCCTACAATGAGCAGTTCTTC	CASSLGQSYNEQFF
TRBJ1-3	-	19	TRBV4-1	TRBD1	TGCGCCAGCTACGGCGTGAAAGATCGGGACAGTCACTCTGGAAACACCATATATTTT	CASYGVKDRDSHSGNTIYF
TRBJ2-7	-	15	TRBV7-9	-	TGTGCCAGCAGCTTACAGGGGAGTAACTCCTACGAGCAGTACTTC	CASSLQGSNSYEQYF
TRBJ1-2	-	15	TRBV28	TRBD1	TGTGCCAGCAGTTTAGGGCCACAGGGGGAGGAAGGCTACACCTTC	CASSLGPQGEEGYTF
TRBJ1-2	few	14	TRBV19	-	TGTGCCAGTAGTATGGCATTTGCTAACTATGGCTACACCTTC	CASSMAFANYGYTF
TRBJ2-3	-	15	TRBV5-4	TRBD1	TGTGCCAGCAGCCTTCCGGGACAGGGGGCAGATACGCAGTATTTT	CASSLPGQGADTQYF
TRBJ2-1	-	13	TRBV28	TRBD1	TGTGCCAGCTTGGACAGGTCCCACAATGAGCAGTTCTTC	CASLDRSHNEQFF
TRBJ2-7	-	12	TRBV4-1	-	TGCGCCAGCCGTGGCGTCGGGAGCGAGCAGTACTTC	CASRGVGSEQYF
TRBJ2-3	-	15	TRBV19	-	TGTGCCAGTAGTATCGGGACAACAAGGGCAGATACGCAGTATTTT	CASSIGTTRADTQYF
TRBJ2-7	-	15	TRBV4-2	TRBD2	TGTGCCAGCAGCCAAGATGGTCGGACTAGCGCCGAGCAGTACTTC	CASSQDGRTSAEQYF
TRBJ1-5	-	17	TRBV27	-	TGTGCCAGCAGTTTATACGGTAACCCGGGAAGCAATCAGCCCCAGCATTTT	CASSLYGNPGSNQPQHF